The clone carrying this T cell receptor (beta chain) was recorded a few times. The data belong to a study of blood T cell repertoires in COVID-19. Turning to the study itself: Sites in the United States, Italy and Spain provided acute and convalescent COVID-19 samples. Nucleic acid was either cDNA or gDNA, and it came from T cells, B-cell-depleted T cells, or PBMCs.

The CDR3 spans 11 residues. Trimming stripped 6 bases from V and 8 bases from J, with 11 bases between. Germline V gives CDR1 DFQATT, CDR2 SNEGSKA (reference sequence). In the original analysis: The assay estimated nucleated cells by amplifying reference gene primers. The assay was immunoSEQ multiplex PCR, and TCRdb's table has in-frame clones only and misses some. That table furnishes V, J and clone size, whereas the DNA furnished D and trimming. This sample carries 200,000 or so clones, about 82% of them seen once, and the ten largest clones take 4.5% to 6.5%. The specimen was peripheral blood. This chain uses TRBV20-1 with TRBJ2-1; D is uncertain. The clonotype was recovered from a woman aged 30 to 39 with acute or convalescent COVID-19. The CDR3 DNA reads TGCAGTGCCCCAATCCTAGATGAGCAGTTCTTC. Translated, it gives CSAPILDEQFF.